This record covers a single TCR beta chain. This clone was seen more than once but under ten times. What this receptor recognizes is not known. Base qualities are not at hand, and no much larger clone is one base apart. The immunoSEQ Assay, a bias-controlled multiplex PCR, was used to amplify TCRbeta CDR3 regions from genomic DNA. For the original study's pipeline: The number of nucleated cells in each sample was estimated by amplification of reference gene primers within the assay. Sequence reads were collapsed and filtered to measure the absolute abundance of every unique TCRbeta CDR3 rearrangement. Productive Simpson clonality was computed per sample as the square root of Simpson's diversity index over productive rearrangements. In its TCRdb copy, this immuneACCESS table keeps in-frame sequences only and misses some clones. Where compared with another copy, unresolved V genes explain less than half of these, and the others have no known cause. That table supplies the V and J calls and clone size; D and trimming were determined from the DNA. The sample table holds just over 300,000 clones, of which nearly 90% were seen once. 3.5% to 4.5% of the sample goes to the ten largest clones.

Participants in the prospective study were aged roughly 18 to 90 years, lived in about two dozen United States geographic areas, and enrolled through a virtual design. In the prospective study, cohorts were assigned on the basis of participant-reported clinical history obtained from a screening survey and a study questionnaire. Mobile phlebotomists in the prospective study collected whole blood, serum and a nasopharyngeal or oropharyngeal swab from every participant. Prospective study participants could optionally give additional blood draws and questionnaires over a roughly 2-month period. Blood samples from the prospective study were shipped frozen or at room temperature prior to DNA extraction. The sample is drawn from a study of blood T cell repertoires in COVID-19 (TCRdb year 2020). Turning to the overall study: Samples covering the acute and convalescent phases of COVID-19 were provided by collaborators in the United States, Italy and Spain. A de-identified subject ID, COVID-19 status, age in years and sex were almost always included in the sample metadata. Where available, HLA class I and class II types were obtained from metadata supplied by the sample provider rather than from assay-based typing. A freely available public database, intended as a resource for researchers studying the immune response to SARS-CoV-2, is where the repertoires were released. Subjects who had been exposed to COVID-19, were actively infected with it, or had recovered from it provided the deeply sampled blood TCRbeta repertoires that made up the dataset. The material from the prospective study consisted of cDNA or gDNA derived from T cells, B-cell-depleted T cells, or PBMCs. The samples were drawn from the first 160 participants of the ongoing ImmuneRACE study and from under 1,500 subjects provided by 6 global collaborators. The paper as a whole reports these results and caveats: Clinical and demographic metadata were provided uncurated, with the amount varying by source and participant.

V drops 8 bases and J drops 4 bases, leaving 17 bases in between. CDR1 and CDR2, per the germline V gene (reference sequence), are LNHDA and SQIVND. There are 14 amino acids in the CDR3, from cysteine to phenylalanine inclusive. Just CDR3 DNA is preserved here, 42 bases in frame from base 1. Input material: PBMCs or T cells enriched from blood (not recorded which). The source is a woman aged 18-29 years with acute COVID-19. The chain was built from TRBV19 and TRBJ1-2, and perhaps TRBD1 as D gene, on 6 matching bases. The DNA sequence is TGTGCCAGTTCCCCCGGACAGCATACCTATGGCTACACCTTC. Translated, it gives CASSPGQHTYGYTF.